The next 25 T cell receptor beta chains were all read from a single sample in a study of blood T cell repertoires in COVID-19. Data came from immunoSEQ multiplex PCR; TCRdb stores just in-frame clones and leaves some out. The table includes about 49,000 clones, approximately 93% detected once. The sample comprised peripheral blood. Source of these receptors: a man aged 60-69 years with COVID-19, enrolled during active disease.

The chain is built from TRBV11-3 and TRBJ2-1; D perhaps matches TRBD2 (5 bases). This CDR3 comprises 15 residues. V lost 1 base to trimming and J lost 3 bases, with 10 bases between them. Germline V gene sequence: CDR1 SGHNT, CDR2 YENEEA. The CDR3 here is CASSLGERFYNEQFF. The CDR3 DNA sequence: TGTGCCAGCAGCTTAGGGGAGAGGTTCTACAATGAGCAGTTCTTC. The full variable domain, with the rest looked up from reference TRBV11-3 and TRBJ2-1, is EAGVVQSPRYKIIEKKQPVAFWCNPISGHNTLYWYLQNLGQGPELLIRYENEEAVDDSQLPKDRFSAERLKGVDSTLKIQPAELGDSAVYLCASSLGERFYNEQFFGPGTRLTVL.

The chain carries TRBV7-8 and TRBJ1-5; 7 positions match TRBD1. Germline V lookup: CDR1 SGHVS, CDR2 FQNEAQ. Trimming at V came to 5 bases and at J to 2 bases, leaving 6 bases not matched to a gene. CDR3 size: 15 residues. The CDR3 protein is CASSPTTGGNQPQHF. CDR3 DNA sequence: TGTGCCAGCAGCCCAACAACAGGGGGCAATCAGCCCCAGCATTTT.

The chain recombines TRBV15 with TRBJ1-2, with D tentatively TRBD1 (5 bases). The V and J ends lost 1 base and 2 bases respectively, with 11 bases between them. This CDR3 contains 15 residues. Germline V gene data show CDR1 as LNHNV and CDR2 as YYDKDF (reference sequence). CDR3 nucleotide sequence: TGTGCCACCAGCAGAGTTGACAGTGGGAACTATGGCTACACCTTC. Its translation: CATSRVDSGNYGYTF. Together with reference TRBV15 and TRBJ1-2, the CDR3 gives the full variable domain: DAMVIQNPRYQVTQFGKPVTLSCSQTLNHNVMYWYQQKSSQAPKLLFHYYDKDFNNEADTPDNFQSRRPNTSFCFLDIRSPGLGDTAMYLCATSRVDSGNYGYTFGSGTRLTVV.

This sequence joins TRBV18 and TRBJ1-5, with D maybe TRBD1 (5 bases). The CDR3 contains 16 residues. Trimming left V 3 bases short and J 6 bases short, with 18 bases between. Per the germline V gene, CDR1 is KGHSH and CDR2 is LQKENI. CDR3 sequence: CASSPDQGNSFQPQHF. The CDR3 coding sequence is TGTGCCAGCTCACCCGATCAGGGAAATAGTTTTCAGCCCCAGCATTTT.

The chain links TRBV28 to TRBJ1-5; 8 nucleotides agree with TRBD1. Germline lookup yields CDR1 MDHEN and CDR2 SYDVKM. V lost 1 base, J lost 6 bases, and 5 bases stayed unmatched. The CDR3 has 15 residues. CDR3 sequence: CASSLSTGAGQPQHF. CDR3 coding DNA: TGTGCCAGCAGTTTATCGACAGGGGCTGGTCAGCCCCAGCATTTT.

This chain connects TRBV6-5 to TRBJ2-2; 8 bases line up with TRBD1. This CDR3 is 15 amino acids long. Germline CDR1 is MNHEY and CDR2 is SVGAGI. The junction had 8 bases not matched to a gene; V was cut back by 6 bases and J by 5 bases. The CDR3 reads CASRDRAVRTGELFF. In DNA form, the CDR3 reads TGTGCCAGCAGGGACAGGGCGGTGAGGACCGGGGAGCTGTTTTTT.

The V call is TRBV30, the J call TRBJ1-4, with no clear D. The length of the CDR3 is 12 residues. Germline values: CDR1 GTSNPN, CDR2 SVGIG (reference sequence). V was trimmed by 4 bases and J by 7 bases, leaving 10 bases between them. The CDR3 reads CAWNLGTEKLFF. In DNA form, the CDR3 reads TGTGCCTGGAACCTAGGTACTGAAAAACTGTTTTTT.

CDR3 protein: CASSIEEGVGEAFF. CDR3 sequence (DNA): TGTGCCAGTAGTATAGAGGAGGGAGTAGGTGAAGCTTTCTTT. The rearrangement joins TRBV19 to TRBJ1-1; D unclear. The CDR3 extends over 14 amino acids. CDR1 is LNHDA and CDR2 is SQIVND in the germline V gene (reference sequence). The germline V and J ends were trimmed by 0 bases and 7 bases, with 12 bases remaining between them.

The chain uses TRBV2 and TRBJ1-3; D is undetermined. Germline values: CDR1 SNHLY, CDR2 FYNNEI. The germline V and J ends were trimmed by 5 bases and 4 bases, with 15 bases remaining between them. This CDR3 has 15 residues. For the CDR3, the DNA is TGTGCCAGCAGTTTCCCCCGGGGTACCGGAAACACCATATATTTT. This codes for CASSFPRGTGNTIYF.

The chain combines TRBV7-2 with TRBJ1-2; D may be TRBD1 (5 bases). The CDR3 runs to 15 residues. Germline lookup yields CDR1 SGHTA and CDR2 FQGNSA. The germline V and J ends were trimmed by 4 bases and 4 bases, with 16 bases remaining between them. The CDR3 DNA follows: TGTGCCAGCAGCTCGGCCGTGGGGCTTACCTATGGCTACACCTTC. Encoded protein: CASSSAVGLTYGYTF.

The chain has TRBV28 and TRBJ1-6; 8 bases are a match to TRBD1. Germline lookup yields CDR1 MDHEN and CDR2 SYDVKM. V gave up 5 bases and J gave up 7 bases; unmatched junction bases: 10. The CDR3 is made up of 16 amino acids. The CDR3 region has the DNA TGTGCCAGCAGTCCCCCCGGACAGGGAGACAATTCACCCCTCCACTTT. Translating it yields CASSPPGQGDNSPLHF.

V is TRBV18 and J is TRBJ2-3; a weak D match, TRBD2 (5 bases). This CDR3 is 15 amino acids long. Trimming removed 3 bases from V and 3 bases from J, with 13 bases in between. Germline-derived CDR1 and CDR2 are KGHSH and LQKENI. CDR3 sequence reads: CASSPRVIGTDTQYF. The CDR3 coding sequence is TGTGCCAGCTCACCGCGGGTCATTGGGACAGATACGCAGTATTTT.

The CDR3 DNA reads as TGTGCCAGCAGCCTAGAACAGGACAAAAACCGGCCCTACGAGCAGTACTTC. This gives the protein CASSLEQDKNRPYEQYF. The chain links TRBV3-1 (or the pseudogene TRBV3-2) to TRBJ2-7, with a possible D match to TRBD1 (5 bases). Looked up from germline, CDR1 is LGHDT and CDR2 is YNNKEL (reference sequence). The germline V and J ends were trimmed by 4 bases and 2 bases, with 21 bases remaining between them. The CDR3 is 17 amino acids.

The chain carries TRBV28 and TRBJ1-5; D ambiguous. Trimming took 5 bases from V and 6 from J, leaving 14 bases between them. Per the germline V gene, CDR1 is MDHEN and CDR2 is SYDVKM. The CDR3 covers 14 residues. The CDR3 loop reads CASSEVLSGQPQHF. The CDR3 DNA is TGTGCCAGCAGTGAGGTTTTATCCGGTCAGCCCCAGCATTTT.

The chain recombines TRBV10-3 with TRBJ2-2, with D perhaps TRBD1 (5 bases). The CDR3 sequence is 12 residues long. CDR1 is ENHRY, CDR2 SYGVKD, per germline. V lost 6 bases to trimming and J lost 7 bases, with 9 bases between them. DNA of the CDR3: TGTGCCATCAGGCGACAGAACGGGGAGCTGTTTTTT. It codes for CAIRRQNGELFF.

This chain joins TRBV7-8 and TRBJ1-1; 9 bases agree with TRBD1. The germline CDR1 and CDR2 sequences are SGHVS and FQNEAQ. Trimming took 4 bases from V and 0 from J; bases not matched to a gene: 18. The CDR3 is made up of 20 amino acids. Written as DNA, the CDR3 is TGTGCCAGCAGCTCCTCGGGAGCGACAGGGGGAATGGCCATGAACACTGAAGCTTTCTTT. Translated, it gives CASSSSGATGGMAMNTEAFF. The full variable domain, its missing parts supplied by reference TRBV7-8 and TRBJ1-1, is GAGVSQSPRYKVAKRGQDVALRCDPISGHVSLFWYQQALGQGPEFLTYFQNEAQLDKSGLPSDRFFAERPEGSVSTLKIQRTQQEDSAVYLCASSSSGATGGMAMNTEAFFGQGTRLTVV.

The chain combines TRBV30 with TRBJ1-1; D is unclear. Germline values: CDR1 GTSNPN, CDR2 SVGIG (reference sequence). V lost 2 bases and J 3 bases, leaving 4 bases between the germline ends. The CDR3 contains 11 residues. The chain's CDR3 is CAWSLYTEAFF. In DNA, the CDR3 is TGTGCCTGGAGTCTATACACTGAAGCTTTCTTT.

The V call is TRBV7-3, the J call TRBJ1-1; TRBD1 matches at 10 bases. The ends lost 5 bases at V and 0 bases at J; junction bases unmatched: 15. The CDR3 spans 19 residues. In germline, CDR1 is SGHTA, CDR2 FQGTGA. The CDR3 nucleotides are TGTGCCAGCAGCAAAGACAGGGGGCGTAGGTTAGGCATGAACACTGAAGCTTTCTTT. Translated: CASSKDRGRRLGMNTEAFF.

In this sample, this clone turned up once. This chain links TRBV24-1 with TRBJ2-1, with 11 positions matching TRBD2. Trimming cost V 9 bases and J 5 bases; bases outside gene matches: 17. Germline CDR1 is KGHDR and CDR2 is SFDVKD. This CDR3 is built from 18 residues. The CDR3 loop reads CATSGTGKGLAVHNEQFF. The CDR3 region has the DNA TGTGCCACCTCGGGCACAGGAAAGGGACTAGCGGTACACAATGAGCAGTTCTTC.

The CDR3 DNA sequence: TGCAGCGTTGAAACCCGTAGAGGCAGCAGCTATGGCTACACCTTC. It translates to CSVETRRGSSYGYTF. V and J are TRBV29-1 and TRBJ1-2; no firm D call. This CDR3 is built from 15 residues. V shed 2 bases and J shed 4 bases, with 17 bases lying between them. Germline CDR1 reads SQVTM; CDR2 reads ANQGSEA.

J is TRBJ1-4 and V is TRBV28; D is possibly TRBD1 (6 bases). Germline values: CDR1 MDHEN, CDR2 SYDVKM. V lost 6 bases to trimming and J lost 4 bases, with 12 bases between them. The CDR3 totals 14 residues. Here the CDR3 reads CASSEQGNNEKLFF. The CDR3 DNA reads as TGTGCCAGCAGCGAACAGGGTAATAATGAAAAACTGTTTTTT.

The chain couples TRBV7-2 to TRBJ2-1; D ambiguous. V lost 2 bases and J lost 6, with 14 bases in between. Per germline, CDR1 SGHTA and CDR2 FQGNSA. The CDR3 sequence is 15 residues long. CDR3 amino acids: CASSLLSTATNEQFF. Here the CDR3 DNA reads TGTGCCAGCAGCTTATTGTCTACAGCCACCAATGAGCAGTTCTTC. Complete variable domain (other parts from reference TRBV7-2 and TRBJ2-1): GAGVSQSPSNKVTEKGKDVELRCDPISGHTALYWYRQSLGQGLEFLIYFQGNSAPDKSGLPSDRFSAERTGGSVSTLTIQRTQQEDSAVYLCASSLLSTATNEQFFGPGTRLTVL.

This chain uses TRBV2 with TRBJ1-2; TRBD1 is a possible D gene (5 bases). The CDR3 is 13 residues long. V gave up 7 bases and J gave up 8 bases, with 17 bases separating them. Germline CDR1 is SNHLY and CDR2 is FYNNEI. This CDR3 is CASTPGREAGYTF. The CDR3 DNA is TGTGCCAGCACCCCTGGCAGGGAGGCGGGCTACACCTTC.

The CDR3 loop is CASSFDLQGPEAFF. The CDR3 region has the DNA TGCGCCAGCAGCTTCGATCTACAGGGCCCTGAAGCTTTCTTT. This chain joins TRBV5-1 and TRBJ1-1; TRBD1 might be the D (6 bases). The germline V and J ends were trimmed by 2 bases and 6 bases, with 14 bases remaining between them. This CDR3 is built from 14 residues. Germline CDR1 is SGHRS and CDR2 is YFSETQ.

J is TRBJ2-6 and V is TRBV27, with D tentatively TRBD2 (6 bases). V lost 3 bases, J lost 3 bases, and 9 bases lay in between. Per the germline V gene, CDR1 is MNHEY and CDR2 is SMNVEV (reference sequence). CDR3 size: 15 residues. The CDR3 nucleotides are TGTGCCAGCAGTTTTGGGGGGAGTGGGGCCAACGTCCTGACTTTC. It translates to CASSFGGSGANVLTF. Full variable domain (outside the CDR3, taken from reference TRBV27 and TRBJ2-6): EAQVTQNPRYLITVTGKKLTVTCSQNMNHEYMSWYRQDPGLGLRQIYYSMNVEVTDKGDVPEGYKVSRKEKRNFPLILESPSPNQTSLYFCASSFGGSGANVLTFGAGSRLTVL.